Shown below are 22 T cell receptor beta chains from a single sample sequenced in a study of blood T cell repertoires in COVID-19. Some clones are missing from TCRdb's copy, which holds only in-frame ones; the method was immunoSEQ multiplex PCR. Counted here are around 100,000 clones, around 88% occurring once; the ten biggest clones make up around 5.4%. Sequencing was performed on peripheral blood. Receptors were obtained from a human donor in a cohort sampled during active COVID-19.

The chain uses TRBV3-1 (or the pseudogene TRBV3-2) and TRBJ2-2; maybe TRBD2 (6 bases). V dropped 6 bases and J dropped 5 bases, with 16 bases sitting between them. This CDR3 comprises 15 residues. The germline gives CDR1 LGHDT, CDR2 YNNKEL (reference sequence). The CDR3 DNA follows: TGTGCCAGCAGGCGGGGATCAGAGGGAACCGGGGAGCTGTTTTTT. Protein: CASRRGSEGTGELFF.

The CDR3 nucleotides read TGTGCCAGCAGCCCCCGGCTAGCGGGAGGCTCCGGGGAGCTGTTTTTT. It yields the protein CASSPRLAGGSGELFF. The genes are TRBV3-1 (or the pseudogene TRBV3-2) and TRBJ2-2; 11 nucleotides align to TRBD2. The CDR3 is made up of 16 amino acids. The germline gives CDR1 LGHDT, CDR2 YNNKEL (reference sequence). After removal of 4 bases from V and 6 bases from J, the junction contained 7 bases not matched to a gene.

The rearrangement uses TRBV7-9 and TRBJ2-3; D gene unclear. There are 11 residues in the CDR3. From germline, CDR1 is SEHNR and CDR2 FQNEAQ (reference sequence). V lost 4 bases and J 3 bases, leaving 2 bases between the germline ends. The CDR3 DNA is TGTGCCAGCAGCTCGACAGATACGCAGTATTTT. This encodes CASSSTDTQYF.

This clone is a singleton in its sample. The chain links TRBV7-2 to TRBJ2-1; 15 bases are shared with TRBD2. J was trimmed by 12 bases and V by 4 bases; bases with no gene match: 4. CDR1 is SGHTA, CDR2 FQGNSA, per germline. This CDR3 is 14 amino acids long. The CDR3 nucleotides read TGTGCCAGCAGCTCCGGACTAGCGGGAGGGGGGCAGTTCTTC. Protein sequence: CASSSGLAGGGQFF. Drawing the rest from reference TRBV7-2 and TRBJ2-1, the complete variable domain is GAGVSQSPSNKVTEKGKDVELRCDPISGHTALYWYRQSLGQGLEFLIYFQGNSAPDKSGLPSDRFSAERTGGSVSTLTIQRTQQEDSAVYLCASSSGLAGGGQFFGPGTRLTVL.

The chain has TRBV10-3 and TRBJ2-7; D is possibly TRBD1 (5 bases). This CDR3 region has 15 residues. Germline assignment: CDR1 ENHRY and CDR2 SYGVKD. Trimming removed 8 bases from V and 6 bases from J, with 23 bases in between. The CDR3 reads CAIEDTVKVVGEQYF. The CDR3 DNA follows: TGTGCCATCGAGGACACAGTAAAGGTGGTTGGCGAGCAGTACTTC.

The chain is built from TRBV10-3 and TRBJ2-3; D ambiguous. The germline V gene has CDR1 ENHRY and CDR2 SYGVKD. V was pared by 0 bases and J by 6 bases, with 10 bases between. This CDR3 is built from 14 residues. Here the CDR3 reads CAISESTQPDTQYF. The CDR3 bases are TGTGCCATCAGTGAGTCGACTCAACCGGATACGCAGTATTTT.

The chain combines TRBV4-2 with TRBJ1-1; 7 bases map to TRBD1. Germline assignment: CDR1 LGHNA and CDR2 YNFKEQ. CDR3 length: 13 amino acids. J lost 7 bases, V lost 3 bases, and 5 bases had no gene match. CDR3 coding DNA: TGTGCCAGCAGCCAGCAGGGACAGAGTGAAGCTTTCTTT. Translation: CASSQQGQSEAFF.

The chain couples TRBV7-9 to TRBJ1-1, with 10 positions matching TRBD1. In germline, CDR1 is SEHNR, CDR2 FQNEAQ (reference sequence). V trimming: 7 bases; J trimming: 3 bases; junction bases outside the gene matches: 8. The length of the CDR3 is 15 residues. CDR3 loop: CASIRQGASDTEAFF. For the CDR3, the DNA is TGTGCCAGCATCCGACAGGGGGCTTCGGACACTGAAGCTTTCTTT.

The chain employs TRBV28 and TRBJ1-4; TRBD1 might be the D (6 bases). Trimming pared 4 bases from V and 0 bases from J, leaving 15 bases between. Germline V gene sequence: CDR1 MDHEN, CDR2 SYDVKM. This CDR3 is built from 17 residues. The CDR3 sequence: CASSWGGWTATNEKLFF. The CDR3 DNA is TGTGCCAGCAGTTGGGGGGGCTGGACAGCAACTAATGAAAAACTGTTTTTT.

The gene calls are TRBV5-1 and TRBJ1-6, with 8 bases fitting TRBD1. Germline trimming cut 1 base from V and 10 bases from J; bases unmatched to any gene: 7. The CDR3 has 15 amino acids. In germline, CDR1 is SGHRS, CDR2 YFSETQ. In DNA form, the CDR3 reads TGCGCCAGCAGCTTGTCGGGACAGGATCGATCACCCCTCCACTTT. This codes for CASSLSGQDRSPLHF.

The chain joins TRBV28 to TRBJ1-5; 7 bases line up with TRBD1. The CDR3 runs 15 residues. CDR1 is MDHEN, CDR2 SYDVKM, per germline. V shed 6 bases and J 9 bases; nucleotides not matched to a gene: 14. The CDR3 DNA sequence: TGTGCCAGCAGCCGCGTAGTCGGACAGGCCCGGCCCCAGCATTTT. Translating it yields CASSRVVGQARPQHF.

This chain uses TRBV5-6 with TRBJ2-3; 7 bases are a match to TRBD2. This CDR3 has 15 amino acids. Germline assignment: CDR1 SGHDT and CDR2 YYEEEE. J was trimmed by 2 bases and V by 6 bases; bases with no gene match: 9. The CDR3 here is CASITGLGHTDTQYF. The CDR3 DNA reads TGTGCCAGCATCACCGGACTAGGACACACAGATACGCAGTATTTT.

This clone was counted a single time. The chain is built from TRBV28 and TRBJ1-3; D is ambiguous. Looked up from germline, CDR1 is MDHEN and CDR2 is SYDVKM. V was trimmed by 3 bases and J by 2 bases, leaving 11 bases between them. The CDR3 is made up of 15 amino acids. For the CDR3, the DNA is TGTGCCAGCAGTTTTAGCCTCCCGGCTGGAAACACCATATATTTT. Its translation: CASSFSLPAGNTIYF. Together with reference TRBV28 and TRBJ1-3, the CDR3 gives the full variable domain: DVKVTQSSRYLVKRTGEKVFLECVQDMDHENMFWYRQDPGLGLRLIYFSYDVKMKEKGDIPEGYSVSREKKERFSLILESASTNQTSMYLCASSFSLPAGNTIYFGEGSWLTVV.

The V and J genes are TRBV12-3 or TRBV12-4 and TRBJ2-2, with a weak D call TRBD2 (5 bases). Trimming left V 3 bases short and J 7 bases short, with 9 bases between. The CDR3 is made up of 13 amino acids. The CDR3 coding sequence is TGTGCCAGCAGTTTGCCGGGAATCGGGGAGCTGTTTTTT. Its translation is CASSLPGIGELFF.

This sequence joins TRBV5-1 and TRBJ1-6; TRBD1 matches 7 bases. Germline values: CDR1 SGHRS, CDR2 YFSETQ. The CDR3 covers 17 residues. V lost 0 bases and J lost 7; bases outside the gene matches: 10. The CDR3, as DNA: TGCGCCAGCAGCTTGGGGGTGTCGGGACAGATGAATTCACCCCTCCACTTT. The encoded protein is CASSLGVSGQMNSPLHF. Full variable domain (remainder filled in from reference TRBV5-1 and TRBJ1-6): KAGVTQTPRYLIKTRGQQVTLSCSPISGHRSVSWYQQTPGQGLQFLFEYFSETQRNKGNFPGRFSGRQFSNSRSEMNVSTLELGDSALYLCASSLGVSGQMNSPLHFGNGTRLTVT.

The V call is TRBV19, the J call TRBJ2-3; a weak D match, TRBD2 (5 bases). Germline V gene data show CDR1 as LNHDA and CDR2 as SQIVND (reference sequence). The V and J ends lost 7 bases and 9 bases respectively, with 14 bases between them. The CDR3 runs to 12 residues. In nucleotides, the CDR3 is TGTGCCAGTACCACTTCCCCGGGGACGCAGTATTTT. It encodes CASTTSPGTQYF.

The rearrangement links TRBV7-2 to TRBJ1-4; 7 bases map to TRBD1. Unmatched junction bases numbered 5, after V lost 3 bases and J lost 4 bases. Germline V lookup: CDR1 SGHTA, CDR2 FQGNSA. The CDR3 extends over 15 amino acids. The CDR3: CASSLKTGNNEKLFF. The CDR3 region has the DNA TGTGCCAGCAGCTTGAAGACAGGGAATAATGAAAAACTGTTTTTT.

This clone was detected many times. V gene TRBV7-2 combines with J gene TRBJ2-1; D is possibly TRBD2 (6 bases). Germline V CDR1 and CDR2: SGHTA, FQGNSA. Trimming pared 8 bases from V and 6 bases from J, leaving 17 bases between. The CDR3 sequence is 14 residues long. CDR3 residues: CASLLAAGANEQFF. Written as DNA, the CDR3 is TGTGCCAGCCTCTTAGCGGCGGGCGCCAATGAGCAGTTCTTC.

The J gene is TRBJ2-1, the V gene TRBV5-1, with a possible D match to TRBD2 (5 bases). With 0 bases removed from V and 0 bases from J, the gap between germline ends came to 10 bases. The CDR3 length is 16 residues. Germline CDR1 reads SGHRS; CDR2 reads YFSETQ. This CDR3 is CASSLGGPSSYNEQFF. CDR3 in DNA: TGCGCCAGCAGCTTGGGCGGGCCCAGCTCCTACAATGAGCAGTTCTTC.

The CDR3 sequence is CASSAFGGDTQYF. CDR3 coding DNA: TGTGCCAGCAGCGCCTTTGGAGGAGATACGCAGTATTTT. V is TRBV9 and J is TRBJ2-3; possibly TRBD2 for D (5 bases). CDR1 and CDR2 (germline): SGDLS, YYNGEE. Trimming removed 3 bases at V and 5 bases at J, with 10 bases between. The CDR3 runs 13 residues.

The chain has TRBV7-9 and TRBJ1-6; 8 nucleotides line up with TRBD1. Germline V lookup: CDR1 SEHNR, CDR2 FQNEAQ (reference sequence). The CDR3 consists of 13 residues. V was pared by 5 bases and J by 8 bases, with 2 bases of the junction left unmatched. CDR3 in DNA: TGTGCCAGCAGCGGACAGGGTGATTCACCCCTCCACTTT. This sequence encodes CASSGQGDSPLHF.

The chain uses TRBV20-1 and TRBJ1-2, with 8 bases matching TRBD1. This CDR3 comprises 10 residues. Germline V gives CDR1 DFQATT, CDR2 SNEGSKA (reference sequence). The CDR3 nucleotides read TGCAGGACAGGGGAAGATGGCTACACCTTC. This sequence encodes CRTGEDGYTF.